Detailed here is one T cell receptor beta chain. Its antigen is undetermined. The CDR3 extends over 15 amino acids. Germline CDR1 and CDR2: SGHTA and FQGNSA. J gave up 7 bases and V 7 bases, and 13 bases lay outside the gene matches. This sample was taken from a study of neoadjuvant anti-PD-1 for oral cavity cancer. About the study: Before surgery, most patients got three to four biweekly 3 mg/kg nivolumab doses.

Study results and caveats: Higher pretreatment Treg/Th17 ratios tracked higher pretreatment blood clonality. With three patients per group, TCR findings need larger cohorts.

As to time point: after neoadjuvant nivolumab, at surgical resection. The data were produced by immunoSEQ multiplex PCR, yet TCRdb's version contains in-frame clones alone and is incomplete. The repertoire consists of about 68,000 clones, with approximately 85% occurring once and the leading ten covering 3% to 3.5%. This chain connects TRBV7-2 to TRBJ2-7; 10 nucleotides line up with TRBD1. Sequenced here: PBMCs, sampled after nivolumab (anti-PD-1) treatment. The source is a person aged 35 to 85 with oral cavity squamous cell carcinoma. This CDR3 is CASTSRGDRGLEQYF. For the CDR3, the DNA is TGTGCCAGCACCTCTAGGGGTGACAGGGGGCTGGAGCAGTACTTC.